These 28 T cell receptor beta chains originate from one sample sequenced in a study of cytomegalovirus exposure and HLA in healthy donors. The PCR was carried out with 60 Vbeta primers and 13 Jbeta primers. Only in-frame clones appear in the TCRdb table, and some are missing; sequencing was by immunoSEQ multiplex PCR. This sample has roughly 120,000 clones, with 80% found just once. The specimen sequenced was PBMCs. These receptors all come from a man aged 25 to 45 in good health and CMV-seronegative.

V gene TRBV11-2 combines with J gene TRBJ2-7; 7 bases are shared with TRBD2. The V gene end was trimmed by 4 bases and the J gene end by 3 bases; junction bases not matched to a gene: 6. In germline, CDR1 is SGHAT, CDR2 FQNNGV. The CDR3 sequence is 14 residues long. In nucleotides, the CDR3 is TGTGCCAGCAGCTCCATCAGCGGGAACTACGAGCAGTACTTC. Protein product: CASSSISGNYEQYF.

This clone was counted once. The gene calls are TRBV4-1 and TRBJ2-1; 12 positions match TRBD2. The CDR3 has 16 residues. V lost 1 base to trimming and J lost 8 bases; unmatched junction nucleotides: 6. Looked up from germline, CDR1 is MGHRA and CDR2 is YSYEKL. The chain's CDR3 is CASSQVTLAGGDEQFF. The CDR3 DNA follows: TGCGCCAGCAGCCAAGTAACGCTAGCGGGAGGGGATGAGCAGTTCTTC.

This clone was observed a few times. The chain recombines TRBV7-9 with TRBJ1-1; D perhaps matches TRBD1 (5 bases). The CDR3 spans 14 residues. Trimming left V 5 bases short and J 1 base short, with 11 bases between. Germline V lookup: CDR1 SEHNR, CDR2 FQNEAQ (reference sequence). CDR3 DNA sequence: TGTGCCAGCAGCGGAGGGACGGAGAACACTGAAGCTTTCTTT. This codes for CASSGGTENTEAFF.

This chain joins TRBV29-1 and TRBJ2-5; D may be TRBD2 (6 bases). V was trimmed by 2 bases and J by 3 bases, leaving 16 bases between them. This CDR3 region has 15 residues. Looked up from germline, CDR1 is SQVTM and CDR2 is ANQGSEA. The chain's CDR3 is CSVEPTRGGEETQYF. CDR3 bases: TGCAGCGTTGAACCGACTAGAGGAGGGGAAGAGACCCAGTACTTC.

This chain joins TRBV19 and TRBJ2-7, with 8 bases fitting TRBD1. The CDR3 is made up of 15 amino acids. CDR1 and CDR2 from the germline V gene are LNHDA and SQIVND (reference sequence). Trimming took 5 bases from V and 6 from J; bases not matched to a gene: 12. CDR3 in amino acids: CASSENAGGSGEQYF. DNA for the CDR3: TGTGCCAGTAGTGAGAACGCAGGGGGCTCAGGCGAGCAGTACTTC.

The V and J genes are TRBV4-1 and TRBJ2-7; D could derive from TRBD1 or TRBD2 (9 bases each). This CDR3 region has 22 residues. Trimming pared 0 bases from V and 0 bases from J, leaving 30 bases between. Looked up from germline, CDR1 is MGHRA and CDR2 is YSYEKL. CDR3: CASSQEDPSGTGRLADSYEQYF. CDR3 coding DNA: TGCGCCAGCAGCCAAGAAGATCCCAGTGGGACAGGGAGACTAGCGGACTCCTACGAGCAGTACTTC.

The chain employs TRBV28 and TRBJ2-7; D unresolved. Trimming pared 3 bases from V and 1 base from J, leaving 10 bases between. The V gene's germline CDR1 is MDHEN and CDR2 SYDVKM. CDR3 length: 14 residues. Here the CDR3 reads CASSFGQVSYEQYF. The DNA for the CDR3 is TGTGCCAGCAGTTTTGGGCAGGTGTCCTACGAGCAGTACTTC. Filled out from reference TRBV28 and TRBJ2-7, the complete variable domain reads DVKVTQSSRYLVKRTGEKVFLECVQDMDHENMFWYRQDPGLGLRLIYFSYDVKMKEKGDIPEGYSVSREKKERFSLILESASTNQTSMYLCASSFGQVSYEQYFGPGTRLTVT.

This chain links TRBV11-3 with TRBJ1-1; D possibly corresponds to TRBD1 (5 bases). CDR1 and CDR2 (germline): SGHNT, YENEEA. The CDR3 length is 16 residues. V lost 5 bases to trimming and J lost 1 base, with 17 bases between them. The CDR3 region has the DNA TGTGCCAGCAGCCCCGGTAGACAGTCCTCGAACACTGAAGCTTTCTTT. Its translation is CASSPGRQSSNTEAFF.

This clone was detected only a few times. The chain couples TRBV12-5 to TRBJ1-4, with 10 bases lining up with TRBD1. Germline V gene sequence: CDR1 LGHNT, CDR2 FRNRAP. With V trimmed by 5 bases and J by 7 bases, 10 bases remained unmatched. The CDR3 sequence is 16 residues long. CDR3 in amino acids: CASGPRQGAGFEKLFF. The CDR3 region has the DNA TGTGCTAGTGGTCCCCGACAGGGGGCAGGTTTTGAAAAACTGTTTTTT.

This clone showed up just once. This rearrangement joins TRBV27 to TRBJ1-2; D unclear. CDR1 and CDR2 from the germline V gene are MNHEY and SMNVEV (reference sequence). Trimming took 4 bases from V and 7 from J, leaving 13 bases between them. The CDR3 totals 13 residues. In DNA, the CDR3 is TGTGCCAGCAGTTCGGGAAGACCGGGTGGCTACACCTTC. Its translation is CASSSGRPGGYTF.

As for this clone: Its ends do not fully match the called genes, so a read error is possible. The chain has TRBV4-1 and TRBJ1-5; TRBD1 agrees at 8 bases. From germline, CDR1 is MGHRA and CDR2 YSYEKL. The length of the CDR3 is 15 residues. In nucleotides, the CDR3 is TGCGCCAGCAGCCGCGATGACAGGGGCGGGCAGCCCCAGAATTTT. Encoded protein: CASSRDDRGGQPQNF.

The table lists this clone with a few counts. The V call is TRBV25-1, the J call TRBJ1-1; D not resolved. This CDR3 is 11 amino acids long. Per the germline V gene, CDR1 is MGHDK and CDR2 is SYGVNS. V lost 3 bases and J 7 bases, leaving 6 bases between the germline ends. The CDR3 DNA reads as TGTGCCAGCAGTGATAATAGTGAAGCTTTCTTT. Its protein product is CASSDNSEAFF. Full variable domain (missing parts from reference TRBV25-1 and TRBJ1-1): EADIYQTPRYLVIGTGKKITLECSQTMGHDKMYWYQQDPGMELHLIHYSYGVNSTEKGDLSSESTVSRIRTEHFPLTLESARPSHTSQYLCASSDNSEAFFGQGTRLTVV.

The genes are TRBV27 and TRBJ1-5, with D unresolved. This CDR3 is built from 15 residues. Germline V CDR1 and CDR2: MNHEY, SMNVEV (reference sequence). V was pared by 6 bases and J by 2 bases, with 14 bases between. In nucleotides, the CDR3 is TGTGCCAGCAGCGGTTCTACTTATGGCAATCAGCCCCAGCATTTT. Its protein is CASSGSTYGNQPQHF.

The V and J genes are TRBV13 and TRBJ2-1; 10 bases align to TRBD2. The CDR3 runs to 17 residues. Per germline, CDR1 PRHDT and CDR2 FYEKMQ (reference sequence). V dropped 1 base and J dropped 0; count of bases not matched to a gene: 3. The CDR3 here is CASSLVGTSVSYNEQFF. CDR3 sequence (DNA): TGTGCCAGCAGCTTAGTGGGGACTAGCGTCTCCTACAATGAGCAGTTCTTC.

This chain links TRBV19 with TRBJ2-5; 9 bases are a match to TRBD2. CDR3 length: 14 amino acids. J gave up 4 bases and V 4 bases, and 4 bases lay outside the gene matches. Germline V lookup: CDR1 LNHDA, CDR2 SQIVND (reference sequence). CDR3 DNA: TGTGCCAGTAGTACACCACTAGCGGGAGAGACCCAGTACTTC. Its translation is CASSTPLAGETQYF.

Comments on this clone: One end of the junction varies from germline; a read error may be responsible. The rearrangement links TRBV5-1 to TRBJ1-2; 8 bases line up with TRBD1. Germline-derived CDR1 and CDR2 are SGHRS and YFSETQ. The CDR3 consists of 15 residues. The CDR3 loop reads CASSHRTGTNYGYPF. For the CDR3, the DNA is TGCGCCAGCAGCCATCGGACAGGGACTAACTATGGCTACCCCTTC.

The chain joins TRBV5-5 to TRBJ2-7, with 8 nucleotides matching TRBD1. The germline V gene encodes CDR1 SGHKS and CDR2 YYEKEE (reference sequence). V lost 4 bases to trimming and J lost 3 bases; unmatched junction nucleotides: 18. The CDR3 consists of 18 residues. CDR3 coding DNA: TGTGCCAGCAGCATGGGGACCGACAGGGGCCCATTTTTCTACGAGCAGTACTTC. Translating gives CASSMGTDRGPFFYEQYF.

The chain recombines TRBV25-1 with TRBJ1-3; D possibly corresponds to TRBD1 (6 bases). The CDR3 length is 17 residues. The germline V gene encodes CDR1 MGHDK and CDR2 SYGVNS. V was pared by 3 bases and J by 0 bases, with 15 bases between. The CDR3 protein is CASSDPMTGTSGNTIYF. The CDR3 DNA is TGTGCCAGCAGTGATCCCATGACAGGAACCTCTGGAAACACCATATATTTT. The entire variable domain, with the rest obtained from reference TRBV25-1 and TRBJ1-3, is as follows: EADIYQTPRYLVIGTGKKITLECSQTMGHDKMYWYQQDPGMELHLIHYSYGVNSTEKGDLSSESTVSRIRTEHFPLTLESARPSHTSQYLCASSDPMTGTSGNTIYFGEGSWLTVV.

This chain uses TRBV27 with TRBJ1-1; unclear D gene. V lost 5 bases, J lost 11 bases, and 18 bases lay in between. The CDR3 runs 13 residues. CDR1 and CDR2 from the germline V gene are MNHEY and SMNVEV (reference sequence). The CDR3 coding sequence is TGTGCCAGCAGTCCATTGCTTTTAGATTCGGCTTTCTTT. It codes for CASSPLLLDSAFF.

To note about this clone: In the same sample, other DNA sequences code for this CDR3. In nucleotides, the CDR3 is TGCGCCAGCAGCTTGGGTGCTAGCGGGAACACCGGGGAGCTGTTTTTT. Its translation: CASSLGASGNTGELFF. This rearrangement joins TRBV5-1 to TRBJ2-2; 7 bases line up with TRBD2. In germline, CDR1 is SGHRS, CDR2 YFSETQ. The CDR3 spans 16 residues. With 0 bases clipped from V and 1 base from J, the junction kept 3 bases outside the gene matches.

This chain uses TRBV7-9 with TRBJ2-1; TRBD1 matches 8 bases. The CDR3 covers 16 residues. Germline V CDR1 and CDR2: SEHNR, FQNEAQ (reference sequence). Losses at the gene ends were 2 bases for V and 8 bases for J; bases not matched to a gene: 11. The chain's CDR3 is CASSLIGAGGLDEQFF. The CDR3 DNA sequence: TGTGCCAGCAGCTTAATCGGGGCAGGGGGCCTGGATGAGCAGTTCTTC.

The chain joins TRBV5-1 to TRBJ2-1; 7 positions agree with TRBD2. The CDR3 covers 17 residues. The V and J ends lost 4 bases and 4 bases, in that order; junction bases with no gene match: 14. Germline-derived CDR1 and CDR2 are SGHRS and YFSETQ. The CDR3 sequence is CASSTTGGNKAYNEQFF. The CDR3 bases are TGCGCCAGCAGCACCACCGGGGGGAATAAGGCTTACAATGAGCAGTTCTTC.

V and J are TRBV12-5 and TRBJ2-5; D perhaps matches TRBD1 (6 bases). CDR1 is LGHNT, CDR2 FRNRAP, per germline. The CDR3 extends over 15 amino acids. Trimming took off 3 bases at V and 2 bases at J, with 13 bases between the two ends. CDR3 in amino acids: CASGFQGQQQETQYF. In DNA form, the CDR3 reads TGTGCTAGTGGTTTCCAAGGACAGCAACAAGAGACCCAGTACTTC.

The chain's CDR3 is CASSVTDTPPLEAFF. CDR3 DNA sequence: TGTGCCAGTAGTGTAACGGACACCCCCCCCTTGGAAGCTTTCTTT. The V and J genes are TRBV19 and TRBJ1-1; TRBD1 might be the D (5 bases). V gave up 5 bases and J gave up 8 bases, with 21 bases separating them. The CDR3 loop spans 15 amino acids. From germline, CDR1 is LNHDA and CDR2 SQIVND (reference sequence).

The V gene is TRBV7-8, the J gene TRBJ2-1; 7 nucleotides match TRBD2. Germline CDR1 and CDR2: SGHVS and FQNEAQ. The CDR3 has 16 amino acids. The ends lost 1 base at V and 4 bases at J; junction bases unmatched: 7. The CDR3 loop reads CASSLVILAVYNEQFF. The CDR3 nucleotides are TGTGCCAGCAGCTTAGTTATTCTAGCGGTTTACAATGAGCAGTTCTTC.

V usage is TRBV10-3 and J usage is TRBJ2-1; 10 bases agree with TRBD2. The CDR3 runs 13 residues. The germline V gene encodes CDR1 ENHRY and CDR2 SYGVKD. V lost 4 bases and J lost 8; bases outside the gene matches: 2. The DNA of the CDR3 is TGTGCCATCAGTGCAGCGGGAGGGGATGAGCAGTTCTTC. Its protein is CAISAAGGDEQFF.

The chain combines TRBV28 with TRBJ1-4, with no clear D. Per the germline V gene, CDR1 is MDHEN and CDR2 is SYDVKM. The CDR3 spans 16 residues. Between the trimmed V and J ends, which lost 3 bases and 7 bases, there was a span of 18 bases. The CDR3 is CASSFFAGETLEKLFF. Here the CDR3 DNA reads TGTGCCAGCAGTTTTTTCGCAGGCGAGACACTTGAAAAACTGTTTTTT.

This chain joins TRBV2 and TRBJ2-7, with 7 positions matching TRBD1. CDR1 is SNHLY and CDR2 is FYNNEI in the germline V gene. CDR3 size: 16 residues. V lost 7 bases and J lost 0; bases outside the gene matches: 12. The CDR3 nucleotides are TGTGCCAGCACTCCGTACAGGGGATTCGGCTCCTACGAGCAGTACTTC. Its translation: CASTPYRGFGSYEQYF.